Given below is one TCR beta chain in context. Per the authors' pipeline: Reference gene primer amplification in the assay estimated nucleated cell counts. Some clones are missing from TCRdb's copy, which holds only in-frame ones; the method was immunoSEQ multiplex PCR. That table gives V, J and clone size, and the DNA gave D and trimming. This sample has fewer than 350,000 clones, with approximately 88% found just once. Followed longitudinally, the Seattle patients had been enrolled during active infection. The data belong to a study of blood T cell repertoires in COVID-19. Overall study: Samples came from the United States, Italy and Spain, spanning acute and convalescent COVID-19. From T cells, B-cell-depleted T cells, or PBMCs came the material, which was cDNA or gDNA.

Deletions cut 2 bases from V and 0 bases from J, with 5 bases between. The germline gives CDR1 SGHRS, CDR2 YFSETQ. The CDR3 consists of 13 residues. The clonotype was recovered from a woman in her 30s with COVID-19, enrolled during active disease. Sequenced sample: peripheral blood. The V gene is TRBV5-1, the J gene TRBJ1-1; D call uncertain. Here the CDR3 reads CASSFGMNTEAFF. The CDR3 DNA reads as TGCGCCAGCAGCTTCGGGATGAACACTGAAGCTTTCTTT. Full variable domain (rest looked up from reference TRBV5-1 and TRBJ1-1): KAGVTQTPRYLIKTRGQQVTLSCSPISGHRSVSWYQQTPGQGLQFLFEYFSETQRNKGNFPGRFSGRQFSNSRSEMNVSTLELGDSALYLCASSFGMNTEAFFGQGTRLTVV.